A single sample is the source of the 31 T cell receptor beta chains below, sequenced in a study of cytomegalovirus exposure and HLA in healthy donors. PCR primers comprised 60 Vbeta and 13 Jbeta primers. Sequenced by immunoSEQ multiplex PCR; TCRdb stores in-frame clones only, minus some. Of around 110,000 clones in the sample, under 85% were seen once. Input material: PBMCs. These receptors were obtained from a man aged 30 to 39 in good health and CMV-seropositive.

This clone was recorded once. The chain couples TRBV19 to TRBJ2-5; TRBD2 might be the D (7 bases). CDR1 and CDR2 from the germline V gene are LNHDA and SQIVND (reference sequence). Trimming removed 9 bases at V and 2 bases at J, with 19 bases between. The CDR3 is 15 amino acids. This chain's CDR3 is CASTYQAGAQETQYF. The CDR3 DNA reads TGTGCCAGCACTTATCAGGCGGGGGCACAAGAGACCCAGTACTTC. The entire variable domain, with the rest obtained from reference TRBV19 and TRBJ2-5, is as follows: DGGITQSPKYLFRKEGQNVTLSCEQNLNHDAMYWYRQDPGQGLRLIYYSQIVNDFQKGDIAEGYSVSREKKESFPLTVTSAQKNPTAFYLCASTYQAGAQETQYFGPGTRLLVL.

The chain has TRBV2 and TRBJ2-1, with 8 bases fitting TRBD2. CDR1 is SNHLY, CDR2 FYNNEI, per germline. This CDR3 has 13 amino acids. The V gene end was trimmed by 6 bases and the J gene end by 10 bases; junction bases not matched to a gene: 8. The CDR3 reads CASSLSLAVEQFF. The CDR3 bases are TGTGCCAGCAGCCTTTCACTAGCGGTGGAGCAGTTCTTC.

The rearrangement links TRBV9 to TRBJ2-3; D gene unclear. Germline values: CDR1 SGDLS, CDR2 YYNGEE. The V end was cut by 0 bases, the J end by 3 bases, with 11 bases between. CDR3 length equals 15 residues. CDR3 sequence (DNA): TGTGCCAGCAGCGTAGGGGCAGGATCGACAGATACGCAGTATTTT. Translated: CASSVGAGSTDTQYF.

The rearrangement joins TRBV6-1 to TRBJ1-2; D might be TRBD1 (6 bases). V shed 7 bases and J shed 13 bases, with 19 bases lying between them. Germline V gene sequence: CDR1 MNHNS, CDR2 SASEGT. The CDR3 is 12 residues long. Here the CDR3 reads CASIRPTGPSTF. In DNA form, the CDR3 reads TGTGCCAGCATCCGCCCGACAGGTCCAAGCACCTTC.

The chain joins TRBV11-2 to TRBJ1-5; D possibly corresponds to TRBD1 (5 bases). The CDR3 totals 14 residues. Looked up from germline, CDR1 is SGHAT and CDR2 is FQNNGV. V gave up 4 bases and J gave up 2 bases, with 9 bases separating them. This CDR3 is CASSSGGGNQPQHF. CDR3 sequence (DNA): TGTGCCAGCAGCTCGGGGGGGGGCAATCAGCCCCAGCATTTT.

CDR3 protein: CASSPGTGGDNQPQHF. DNA of the CDR3: TGTGCCAGTAGCCCCGGAACAGGGGGGGACAATCAGCCCCAGCATTTT. The chain joins TRBV19 to TRBJ1-5, with 8 bases identical to TRBD1. Germline CDR1 reads LNHDA; CDR2 reads SQIVND (reference sequence). Losses at the gene ends were 6 bases for V and 3 bases for J; bases not matched to a gene: 10. CDR3 length: 16 residues.

V is TRBV5-1 and J is TRBJ2-7; perhaps TRBD1 as D (5 bases). Germline CDR1 is SGHRS and CDR2 is YFSETQ. V was pared by 3 bases and J by 5 bases, with 6 bases between. The CDR3 loop spans 11 amino acids. The CDR3 sequence is CASSSGNEQYF. Written as DNA, the CDR3 is TGCGCCAGCAGCTCAGGGAACGAGCAGTACTTC.

The chain joins TRBV18 to TRBJ1-4; 8 nucleotides align to TRBD1. The CDR3 has 14 amino acids. The germline V gene encodes CDR1 KGHSH and CDR2 LQKENI. V was clipped by 3 bases and J by 8 bases; unmatched bases: 5. The CDR3 spells CASSPETGDEKLFF. CDR3 nucleotides: TGTGCCAGCTCACCGGAGACAGGGGACGAAAAACTGTTTTTT.

This rearrangement joins TRBV7-9 to TRBJ1-5; 7 nucleotides align to TRBD1. The CDR3 length is 16 residues. J gave up 6 bases and V 4 bases, and 12 bases lay outside the gene matches. Germline V CDR1 and CDR2: SEHNR, FQNEAQ (reference sequence). The CDR3 sequence: CASSSTTGRYGQPQHF. For the CDR3, the DNA is TGTGCCAGCAGCTCCACGACAGGGAGGTATGGTCAGCCCCAGCATTTT. Combining the CDR3 with reference TRBV7-9 and TRBJ1-5 gives the whole variable domain DTGVSQNPRHKITKRGQNVTFRCDPISEHNRLYWYRQTLGQGPEFLTYFQNEAQLEKSRLLSDRFSAERPKGSFSTLEIQRTEQGDSAMYLCASSSTTGRYGQPQHFGDGTRLSIL.

This chain joins TRBV7-2 and TRBJ1-1; the match to TRBD1 covers 7 bases. The CDR3 is 13 amino acids. Germline-derived CDR1 and CDR2 are SGHTA and FQGNSA. Trimming removed 5 bases from V and 4 bases from J; junction bases left unmatched: 4. The CDR3 nucleotides read TGTGCCAGCAGCCTTCGGACAGGCACTGAAGCTTTCTTT. It translates to CASSLRTGTEAFF.

The V and J genes are TRBV4-3 and TRBJ2-5, with D maybe TRBD2 (5 bases). In germline, CDR1 is LGHNA, CDR2 YSLEER. The CDR3 runs to 15 residues. The V and J ends lost 0 bases and 5 bases respectively, with 13 bases between them. The CDR3: CASSQDIGLRETQYF. The CDR3 bases are TGCGCCAGCAGCCAAGATATCGGACTGCGGGAGACCCAGTACTTC.

V gene TRBV5-5 combines with J gene TRBJ2-1, with TRBD2 matching 15 bases. This CDR3 comprises 19 residues. Germline CDR1 and CDR2: SGHKS and YYEKEE (reference sequence). V was clipped by 0 bases and J by 4 bases; unmatched bases: 8. In DNA form, the CDR3 reads TGTGCCAGCAGCTTGGGCCCGGGACTAGCGGGGGGTCGATACAATGAGCAGTTCTTC. This gives the protein CASSLGPGLAGGRYNEQFF.

The chain is built from TRBV28 and TRBJ1-6; 10 positions agree with TRBD1. V dropped 5 bases and J dropped 6; count of bases not matched to a gene: 4. This CDR3 spans 15 amino acids. In germline, CDR1 is MDHEN, CDR2 SYDVKM. CDR3 in DNA: TGTGCCAGCAGTACCCGGACAGGGGGTAATTCACCCCTCCACTTT. Encoded protein: CASSTRTGGNSPLHF.

Only a few counts were recorded for this clone. The genes are TRBV2 and TRBJ1-2; D not certain. Germline V gives CDR1 SNHLY, CDR2 FYNNEI. The V and J ends lost 7 bases and 2 bases respectively, with 11 bases between them. This CDR3 has 13 residues. The DNA for the CDR3 is TGTGCCAGCACAAGGCAGGCAAACTATGGCTACACCTTC. This sequence encodes CASTRQANYGYTF.

The chain uses TRBV4-1 and TRBJ1-3; 11 bases are shared with TRBD1. The trim removed 6 bases at V and 8 bases at J, leaving 12 bases unmatched. CDR3 length equals 16 residues. Germline loops: CDR1 MGHRA, CDR2 YSYEKL. The chain's CDR3 is CASSHRDRGISDTIYF. The CDR3 bases are TGCGCCAGCAGTCATCGGGACAGGGGGATTTCCGACACCATATATTTT.

The V and J genes are TRBV5-1 and TRBJ2-1, with D tentatively TRBD1 (6 bases). In germline, CDR1 is SGHRS, CDR2 YFSETQ. The V gene lost 0 bases and the J gene lost 3 bases, with 7 bases spanning the gap. The CDR3 contains 14 residues. The CDR3 region has the DNA TGCGCCAGCAGCTTGGGGACAGTCTACAATGAGCAGTTCTTC. Encoded protein: CASSLGTVYNEQFF.

This clone was seen many times. This chain uses TRBV21-1 with TRBJ1-1. TRBV21-1 is a pseudogene. The CDR3 loop spans 12 amino acids. CDR3 sequence: CASSEGGTEAFF. As DNA, the CDR3 is TGTGCCAGCAGCGAAGGAGGCACTGAAGCTTTCTTT.

This chain joins TRBV7-2 and TRBJ1-3; D is uncertain. This CDR3 is built from 16 residues. The ends were cut back, 4 bases at V and 2 bases at J, with 15 bases in the middle. The germline V gene encodes CDR1 SGHTA and CDR2 FQGNSA. The CDR3 region is CASSSRGSVPGNTIYF. In nucleotides, the CDR3 is TGTGCCAGCAGCTCCCGAGGGTCGGTACCTGGAAACACCATATATTTT.

The DNA of the CDR3 is TGTGCCTGGAGTGTACCGACAGGGGCGAATTCACCCCTCCACTTT. Amino acids: CAWSVPTGANSPLHF. This chain connects TRBV30 to TRBJ1-6, with TRBD1 matching over 8 bases. This CDR3 has 15 amino acids. From germline, CDR1 is GTSNPN and CDR2 SVGIG (reference sequence). V lost 0 bases and J lost 7; bases outside the gene matches: 5.

The gene calls are TRBV20-1 and TRBJ2-1; D ambiguous. The CDR3 covers 11 residues. Germline CDR1 DFQATT, CDR2 SNEGSKA (reference sequence). V lost 8 bases to trimming and J lost 7 bases, with 12 bases between them. The CDR3 reads CSPLSRNEQFF. The DNA of the CDR3 is TGCAGTCCTCTTTCTCGGAATGAGCAGTTCTTC.

The rearrangement joins TRBV27 to TRBJ2-5; 9 bases are shared with TRBD2. There are 17 residues in the CDR3. Germline V CDR1 and CDR2: MNHEY, SMNVEV (reference sequence). J was trimmed by 3 bases and V by 0 bases; bases with no gene match: 8. CDR3: CASSLSLSGGRKETQYF. In DNA, the CDR3 is TGTGCCAGCAGTTTATCATTAAGCGGGGGGAGAAAAGAGACCCAGTACTTC.

This chain joins TRBV6-1 and TRBJ2-7, with 11 bases identical to TRBD1. Trimming removed 4 bases from V and 4 bases from J; junction bases left unmatched: 6. This CDR3 region has 15 residues. The germline CDR1 and CDR2 sequences are MNHNS and SASEGT. For the CDR3, the DNA is TGTGCCAGCAGTGCCGGGACAGGGGGAACTTACGAGCAGTACTTC. As protein: CASSAGTGGTYEQYF.

CDR3 region: CASSPGQRPSTGYTF. The CDR3 nucleotides are TGTGCCAGCAGCCCAGGACAGCGTCCGAGTACTGGCTACACCTTC. V gene TRBV5-6 combines with J gene TRBJ1-2; weak D call: TRBD1 (6 bases). This CDR3 is 15 amino acids long. V dropped 4 bases and J dropped 7 bases, with 20 bases sitting between them. Germline V gene lookup returns CDR1 SGHDT and CDR2 YYEEEE.

This CDR3 reads CASSALAGTVSYEQYF. The CDR3 nucleotides are TGTGCCAGCAGTGCACTAGCCGGGACAGTCTCCTACGAGCAGTACTTC. This chain uses TRBV28 with TRBJ2-7; D perhaps matches TRBD1 (7 bases). Germline CDR1 is MDHEN and CDR2 is SYDVKM. The CDR3 consists of 16 residues. V lost 5 bases to trimming and J lost 0 bases, with 17 bases between them.

The V call is TRBV5-1, the J call TRBJ2-5; no firm D call. V gave up 3 bases and J gave up 5 bases, with 8 bases separating them. Germline CDR1 reads SGHRS; CDR2 reads YFSETQ. The CDR3 loop spans 12 amino acids. CDR3 nucleotide sequence: TGCGCCAGCAGCTCAGGTGTGGAGACCCAGTACTTC. It codes for CASSSGVETQYF.

This clone is a singleton in its sample. The DNA for the CDR3 is TGTGCCAGCGGGAGGACTATCCTGTGGCAGTTCTTC. As protein: CASGRTILWQFF. The rearrangement uses TRBV14 and TRBJ2-1, with D possibly TRBD2 on 6 matching bases. The CDR3 extends over 12 amino acids. The V gene's germline CDR1 is SGHDN and CDR2 FVKESK. Trimming removed 8 bases from V and 12 bases from J, with 17 bases in between.

The chain joins TRBV7-8 to TRBJ1-2; 10 positions agree with TRBD1. CDR3 length: 15 amino acids. Germline lookup yields CDR1 SGHVS and CDR2 FQNEAQ. Trimming removed 3 bases from V and 5 bases from J; junction bases left unmatched: 6. CDR3 in amino acids: CASSFDRGRGYGYTF. The CDR3, as DNA: TGTGCCAGCAGCTTCGACAGGGGGCGCGGGTATGGCTACACCTTC. Full variable domain (missing parts from reference TRBV7-8 and TRBJ1-2): GAGVSQSPRYKVAKRGQDVALRCDPISGHVSLFWYQQALGQGPEFLTYFQNEAQLDKSGLPSDRFFAERPEGSVSTLKIQRTQQEDSAVYLCASSFDRGRGYGYTFGSGTRLTVV.

The V and J genes are TRBV28 and TRBJ2-5; perhaps TRBD1 as D (6 bases). The CDR3 length is 15 residues. Trimming pared 1 base from V and 5 bases from J, leaving 14 bases between. Germline values: CDR1 MDHEN, CDR2 SYDVKM. CDR3 in amino acids: CASSLSRAGDETQYF. The DNA of the CDR3 is TGTGCCAGCAGTTTATCTAGGGCAGGGGACGAGACCCAGTACTTC. Full variable domain (missing parts from reference TRBV28 and TRBJ2-5): DVKVTQSSRYLVKRTGEKVFLECVQDMDHENMFWYRQDPGLGLRLIYFSYDVKMKEKGDIPEGYSVSREKKERFSLILESASTNQTSMYLCASSLSRAGDETQYFGPGTRLLVL.

This clone was seen more than once but under ten times. The chain uses TRBV5-5 and TRBJ1-1; 9 bases align to TRBD1. With 4 bases clipped from V and 2 bases from J, the junction kept 9 bases outside the gene matches. This CDR3 contains 16 residues. Germline assignment: CDR1 SGHKS and CDR2 YYEKEE (reference sequence). The CDR3 is CASSHGGTGLNTEAFF. The CDR3 DNA is TGTGCCAGCAGCCACGGAGGGACAGGGCTAAACACTGAAGCTTTCTTT.

The chain is built from TRBV11-1 and TRBJ2-5; 15 bases align to TRBD2. V gave up 5 bases and J gave up 5 bases; unmatched junction bases: 3. From germline, CDR1 is SGHAT and CDR2 FQDESV (reference sequence). This CDR3 spans 15 amino acids. The CDR3 here is CASSGTSGGRETQYF. The CDR3 DNA reads as TGTGCCAGCAGCGGGACTAGCGGGGGGAGGGAGACCCAGTACTTC.

The J gene is TRBJ2-1, the V gene TRBV2; 7 bases map to TRBD1. V was pared by 6 bases and J by 7 bases, with 6 bases of the junction left unmatched. Germline CDR1 reads SNHLY; CDR2 reads FYNNEI. This CDR3 is 13 amino acids long. The CDR3 DNA sequence: TGTGCCAGCAGCTGGACAGGAACAAATGAGCAGTTCTTC. Residues: CASSWTGTNEQFF. The variable domain in full, completed from reference TRBV2 and TRBJ2-1, reads EPEVTQTPSHQVTQMGQEVILRCVPISNHLYFYWYRQILGQKVEFLVSFYNNEISEKSEIFDDQFSVERPDGSNFTLKIRSTKLEDSAMYFCASSWTGTNEQFFGPGTRLTVL.